Listed here are 32 T cell receptor beta chains from one sample, sequenced in a study. TCRdb independently ran MiXCR on the RT-PCR reads; one entry per CDR3 protein. The profile shows around 700,000 distinct CDR3 sequences, 12% to 15% of them singletons. Input material: memory CD4+ T cells from blood. Source of these receptors: a female donor in good health, serving as a healthy control.

The rearrangement joins TRBV7-2 to TRBJ2-5; 7 bases line up with TRBD1. The junction had 7 bases not matched to a gene; V was cut back by 2 bases and J by 4 bases. In germline, CDR1 is SGHTA, CDR2 FQGNSA. The CDR3 runs to 15 residues. The chain's CDR3 is CASSLQGVGGETQYF. As DNA, the CDR3 is TGTGCCAGCAGCTTACAGGGGGTGGGTGGAGAGACCCAGTACTTC. Filled out from reference TRBV7-2 and TRBJ2-5, the complete variable domain reads GAGVSQSPSNKVTEKGKDVELRCDPISGHTALYWYRQSLGQGLEFLIYFQGNSAPDKSGLPSDRFSAERTGGSVSTLTIQRTQQEDSAVYLCASSLQGVGGETQYFGPGTRLLVL.

This chain connects TRBV25-1 to TRBJ2-5; 7 nucleotides line up with TRBD1. Germline V lookup: CDR1 MGHDK, CDR2 SYGVNS. V lost 0 bases to trimming and J lost 3 bases; unmatched junction nucleotides: 13. This CDR3 contains 18 residues. CDR3 nucleotides: TGTGCCAGCAGTGAATATCTTGGTCAGGGGGAAGCAGAAGAGACCCAGTACTTC. This translates into CASSEYLGQGEAEETQYF.

This clonotype appeared a few times. This chain's CDR3 is CASSQLLATSYNEQFF. As DNA, the CDR3 is TGTGCCAGCAGCCAACTACTAGCGACCTCCTACAATGAGCAGTTCTTC. The rearrangement joins TRBV4-2 to TRBJ2-1; TRBD2 agrees at 7 bases. The CDR3 runs 16 residues. V lost 2 bases and J lost 0; bases outside the gene matches: 4. Per the germline V gene, CDR1 is LGHNA and CDR2 is YNFKEQ.

The table lists this clonotype with a few counts. The chain employs TRBV12-3 or TRBV12-4 and TRBJ1-6, with D unresolved. The CDR3 totals 15 residues. Trimming shortened V by 4 bases and J by 5 bases, and 12 bases separated the two germline ends. The CDR3 reads CASSYEGQNNSPLHF. The CDR3 nucleotides are TGTGCCAGCAGTTATGAAGGGCAAAATAATTCACCCCTCCACTTT.

The rearrangement uses TRBV6-1 and TRBJ1-1; D is undetermined. Trimming cost V 2 bases and J 11 bases, with 15 bases left between them. The CDR3 is 13 residues long. Germline CDR1 MNHNS, CDR2 SASEGT. The CDR3 nucleotides are TGTGCCAGCAGTGAACTGAGAGGGTTGTCGGCTTTCTTT. As protein: CASSELRGLSAFF.

This clonotype was counted at least ten times. The rearrangement links TRBV4-2 to TRBJ2-5; D call uncertain. V lost 0 bases, J lost 1 base, and 6 bases lay in between. Germline V gene lookup returns CDR1 LGHNA and CDR2 YNFKEQ. CDR3 length equals 14 residues. The CDR3 DNA is TGTGCCAGCAGCCAAGAGCACAGCCAAGAGACCCAGTACTTC. Protein product: CASSQEHSQETQYF.

The CDR3 DNA is TGTGCCAGCAGCCTGTGGGACAGGGCCCGCACAGATACGCAGTATTTT. Residues: CASSLWDRARTDTQYF. This chain links TRBV3-1 with TRBJ2-3; TRBD1 aligns across 9 bases. This CDR3 comprises 16 residues. Unmatched junction bases numbered 6, after V lost 4 bases and J lost 1 base. The V gene's germline CDR1 is LGHDT and CDR2 YNNKEL (reference sequence).

This clonotype showed up just a few times. The rearrangement uses TRBV5-4 and TRBJ2-1; TRBD1 is a possible D gene (6 bases). Trimming took 4 bases from V and 12 from J, leaving 17 bases between them. The CDR3 runs to 13 residues. Germline V gives CDR1 SGHNT, CDR2 YYREEE (reference sequence). The CDR3 region has the DNA TGTGCCAGCAGCGAAGTTGGGGGCGCGGGGCAGTTCTTC. Translating gives CASSEVGGAGQFF. Supplemented by reference TRBV5-4 and TRBJ2-1, the full variable domain reads ETGVTQSPTHLIKTRGQQVTLRCSSQSGHNTVSWYQQALGQGPQFIFQYYREEENGRGNFPPRFSGLQFPNYSSELNVNALELDDSALYLCASSEVGGAGQFFGPGTRLTVL.

This clonotype came up many times. V is TRBV6-6 and J is TRBJ1-5; D not resolved. The CDR3 spans 15 residues. CDR1 MNHNY and CDR2 SVGAGI come from the germline V gene (reference sequence). V lost 6 bases to trimming and J lost 2 bases, with 14 bases between them. The CDR3 DNA reads as TGTGCCAGCAGGTACCTGGCCGAGGGCAATCAGCCCCAGCATTTT. This translates into CASRYLAEGNQPQHF.

This clonotype was seen a handful of times. The chain joins TRBV7-9 to TRBJ1-1; tentative D call: TRBD1 (6 bases). Deletions cut 5 bases from V and 6 bases from J, with 16 bases between. The CDR3 has 14 amino acids. The germline gives CDR1 SEHNR, CDR2 FQNEAQ (reference sequence). The CDR3 nucleotides are TGTGCCAGCAGCCCAAAGGGGGGGCGGGCTGAAGCTTTCTTT. Amino acid sequence: CASSPKGGRAEAFF.

V gene TRBV6-5 combines with J gene TRBJ2-1; 12 bases fit TRBD1. The CDR3 is 15 amino acids. The germline V gene encodes CDR1 MNHEY and CDR2 SVGAGI. With V trimmed by 7 bases and J by 12 bases, 13 bases remained unmatched. CDR3 DNA: TGTGCCAGCAAGCGAGGGACAGGGGGCGAAGGGGGGCAGTTCTTC. Translated: CASKRGTGGEGGQFF.

This clonotype was observed a handful of times. V usage is TRBV6-2 or TRBV6-3 and J usage is TRBJ2-7, with 11 bases matching TRBD2. From germline, CDR1 is MNHEY and CDR2 SVGEGT. The CDR3 is made up of 14 amino acids. Trimming took 6 bases from V and 7 from J; bases not matched to a gene: 8. The CDR3 here is CASRRLAGLYEQYF. CDR3 nucleotide sequence: TGTGCCAGCAGACGACTAGCGGGATTATATGAGCAGTACTTC.

The table lists this clonotype with a few counts. The DNA of the CDR3 is TGTGCCAGCAGCTTAATGGGCGGGAGCACCAAAGAGACCCAGTACTTC. As protein: CASSLMGGSTKETQYF. V is TRBV7-2 and J is TRBJ2-5; 7 bases agree with TRBD2. From germline, CDR1 is SGHTA and CDR2 FQGNSA. The junction had 9 bases not matched to a gene; V was cut back by 2 bases and J by 3 bases. The CDR3 is 16 amino acids.

This clonotype was found a few times. The chain is built from TRBV20-1 and TRBJ2-7, with 7 bases that match TRBD2. Germline values: CDR1 DFQATT, CDR2 SNEGSKA (reference sequence). CDR3 length: 14 amino acids. Losses at the gene ends were 5 bases for V and 0 bases for J; bases not matched to a gene: 7. The CDR3: CSAARSGASYEQYF. The CDR3 DNA is TGCAGTGCTGCTAGGAGCGGGGCCTCCTACGAGCAGTACTTC.

This clonotype was counted once. The rearrangement uses TRBV12-3 or TRBV12-4 and TRBJ1-2; D not certain. Between the trimmed V and J ends, which lost 8 bases and 4 bases, there was a span of 8 bases. The CDR3 runs to 11 residues. CDR3 in DNA: TGTGCCAGCTCACGGACCTATGGCTACACCTTC. This codes for CASSRTYGYTF.

This clonotype was counted a few times. V usage is TRBV5-1 and J usage is TRBJ1-1; maybe TRBD1 (5 bases). V lost 1 base to trimming and J lost 7 bases, with 14 bases between them. The CDR3 totals 14 residues. Germline assignment: CDR1 SGHRS and CDR2 YFSETQ. The CDR3 protein is CASSLRSGKDEAFF. The CDR3 nucleotides read TGCGCCAGCAGCTTGAGGTCAGGGAAGGATGAAGCTTTCTTT.

This clonotype occurred a few times. Mismatch with germline at one junction end may stem from a read error. The rearrangement links TRBV7-7 to TRBJ2-5, with D tentatively TRBD2 (6 bases). There are 15 residues in the CDR3. Germline CDR1 SSHAT, CDR2 FNYEAQ (reference sequence). The CDR3 nucleotides are TGTGCTAGCAGCTATCGGCGCGGGATTCAAGAGACCCAGTACTTC. Translation: CASSYRRGIQETQYF.

This clonotype has at least ten counts. V and J are TRBV29-1 and TRBJ1-1; D call uncertain. V was trimmed by 4 bases and J by 3 bases, leaving 15 bases between them. Germline CDR1 is SQVTM and CDR2 is ANQGSEA. This CDR3 comprises 14 residues. This CDR3 is CSVARGNEDTEAFF. In DNA form, the CDR3 reads TGCAGCGTTGCAAGAGGGAATGAGGACACTGAAGCTTTCTTT.

This clonotype has a handful of counts. The V and J genes are TRBV19 and TRBJ1-5, with TRBD1 as a possible D gene (5 bases). The ends were cut back, 6 bases at V and 2 bases at J, with 14 bases in the middle. Germline lookup yields CDR1 LNHDA and CDR2 SQIVND (reference sequence). This CDR3 spans 15 amino acids. CDR3 region: CASRFAGAGNQPQHF. In nucleotides, the CDR3 is TGTGCCAGTAGGTTCGCCGGGGCCGGCAATCAGCCCCAGCATTTT.

This clonotype was recorded many times. The chain has TRBV7-9 and TRBJ2-4, with a possible D match to TRBD1 (5 bases). CDR3 length equals 18 residues. Germline CDR1 and CDR2: SEHNR and FQNEAQ (reference sequence). The V and J ends lost 5 bases and 0 bases respectively, with 20 bases between them. The CDR3 DNA reads as TGTGCCAGCAGCCCACGGGTTCGGCAGGGATCAGCCAAAAACATTCAGTACTTC. It yields the protein CASSPRVRQGSAKNIQYF.

The chain joins TRBV18 to TRBJ2-1, with D tentatively TRBD1 or TRBD2 (5 bases each). From germline, CDR1 is KGHSH and CDR2 LQKENI. Trimming removed 0 bases from V and 1 base from J, with 10 bases in between. The CDR3 totals 16 residues. In nucleotides, the CDR3 is TGTGCCAGCTCACCACCGACCGGGGCATCCTACAATGAGCAGTTCTTC. This translates into CASSPPTGASYNEQFF. The variable domain in full, completed from reference TRBV18 and TRBJ2-1, reads NAGVMQNPRHLVRRRGQEARLRCSPMKGHSHVYWYRQLPEEGLKFMVYLQKENIIDESGMPKERFSAEFPKEGPSILRIQQVVRGDSAAYFCASSPPTGASYNEQFFGPGTRLTVL.

The chain combines TRBV6-2 or TRBV6-3 with TRBJ1-2; no clear D gene. The length of the CDR3 is 15 residues. Deletions cut 0 bases from V and 11 bases from J, with 19 bases between. Germline V gene data show CDR1 as MNHEY and CDR2 as SVGEGT. CDR3 sequence: CASSYSASQTSSYTF. CDR3 DNA: TGTGCCAGCAGTTACTCAGCTTCACAAACCTCAAGTTACACCTTC.

The sample holds a few counts of this clonotype. This chain uses TRBV20-1 with TRBJ2-4, with 8 bases aligning to TRBD1. CDR3 size: 15 residues. Trimming removed 1 base from V and 3 bases from J; junction bases left unmatched: 5. Germline assignment: CDR1 DFQATT and CDR2 SNEGSKA (reference sequence). CDR3 amino acids: CSARGQGAGKNIQYF. CDR3 nucleotides: TGCAGTGCTAGAGGGCAGGGGGCGGGCAAAAACATTCAGTACTTC.

The CDR3 loop is CASCTGTGDYYTEAFF. The CDR3 DNA is TGCGCCAGCTGCACCGGGACAGGGGACTATTACACTGAAGCTTTCTTT. This chain joins TRBV5-1 and TRBJ1-1; 10 bases are shared with TRBD1. The germline V gene encodes CDR1 SGHRS and CDR2 YFSETQ. V was pared by 7 bases and J by 3 bases, with 12 bases of the junction left unmatched. The CDR3 runs 16 residues.

This clonotype was counted only a few times. CDR3 DNA: TGTGCCAGCAGGACAAAACAGGGTCACTCTGGAAACACCATATATTTT. Amino acid sequence: CASRTKQGHSGNTIYF. The chain has TRBV12-3 or TRBV12-4 and TRBJ1-3, with a possible D match to TRBD1 (6 bases). The length of the CDR3 is 16 residues. V gave up 6 bases and J gave up 0 bases, with 15 bases separating them.

The chain employs TRBV6-6 and TRBJ1-2; tentatively, D is TRBD1 (5 bases). V was shortened by 0 bases and J by 8 bases, with 13 bases between the two germline ends. The germline gives CDR1 MNHNY, CDR2 SVGAGI (reference sequence). The CDR3 sequence is 14 residues long. CDR3 residues: CASSYSQGREGYTF. The CDR3 DNA follows: TGTGCCAGCAGTTACTCGCAGGGTCGGGAAGGCTACACCTTC.

This clonotype was seen ten or more times. J is TRBJ2-7 and V is TRBV10-3; the match to TRBD2 covers 8 bases. Looked up from germline, CDR1 is ENHRY and CDR2 is SYGVKD. Trimming at V came to 10 bases and at J to 4 bases, leaving 9 bases not matched to a gene. The CDR3 spans 13 residues. This chain's CDR3 is CATGTGGFYEQYF. CDR3 sequence (DNA): TGTGCCACCGGTACGGGAGGGTTTTACGAGCAGTACTTC.

This clonotype was detected ten times or more. This chain links TRBV6-5 with TRBJ1-1; possible D gene TRBD1, 6 bases. This CDR3 has 14 amino acids. From germline, CDR1 is MNHEY and CDR2 SVGAGI. Trimming cost V 5 bases and J 6 bases, with 16 bases left between them. CDR3: CASSPTGKGAEAFF. CDR3 DNA: TGTGCCAGCAGTCCTACAGGGAAGGGCGCTGAAGCTTTCTTT.

This clonotype was counted between two and nine times. The V gene is TRBV6-6, the J gene TRBJ2-3; 12 nucleotides match TRBD2. This CDR3 is built from 18 residues. V gave up 6 bases and J gave up 0 bases; unmatched junction bases: 10. Germline-derived CDR1 and CDR2 are MNHNY and SVGAGI (reference sequence). The CDR3 DNA reads TGTGCCAGCAGACCTACTAGCGGGGGGCTAGATAGCACAGATACGCAGTATTTT. Translating it yields CASRPTSGGLDSTDTQYF.

This chain joins TRBV7-2 and TRBJ2-4; D is possibly TRBD1 (5 bases). V gave up 0 bases and J gave up 1 base, with 16 bases separating them. CDR1 and CDR2 from the germline V gene are SGHTA and FQGNSA. CDR3 size: 18 residues. The CDR3 coding sequence is TGTGCCAGCAGCTTAGCGGGCGGCAGGGCGACGGCCAAAAACATTCAGTACTTC. Protein: CASSLAGGRATAKNIQYF.

CDR3 coding DNA: TGCAGCGTTGTACCCAGTGGAGGTAGCTTGTGGTACAATGAGCAGTTCTTC. This gives the protein CSVVPSGGSLWYNEQFF. V and J are TRBV29-1 and TRBJ2-1, with D perhaps matching TRBD2 (5 bases). Germline lookup yields CDR1 SQVTM and CDR2 ANQGSEA. The CDR3 extends over 17 amino acids. Trimming stripped 4 bases from V and 4 bases from J, with 23 bases between.

Ten or more counts support this clonotype. The chain combines TRBV2 with TRBJ2-4; a possible D gene is TRBD2 (6 bases). The CDR3 spans 15 residues. Germline values: CDR1 SNHLY, CDR2 FYNNEI. V was cut by 7 bases and J by 7 bases, with 20 bases left in between. The CDR3 is CASKYISGSMNIQYF. CDR3 nucleotide sequence: TGTGCCAGCAAATATATTAGCGGTTCGATGAACATTCAGTACTTC.